These 12 T cell receptor beta chains share one sample of origin, sequenced in a study of blood T cell repertoires in COVID-19. Produced via immunoSEQ multiplex PCR; TCRdb's table is partial and in-frame only. The sample lists roughly 200,000 clones, 70% to 90% seen once, with 9.5% to 13% in the top ten. The specimen sequenced was peripheral blood. All receptors derive from a human donor with active or convalescent COVID-19. The donor label of this sample is uncertain.

This chain uses TRBV7-9 with TRBJ2-3, with D perhaps matching TRBD1 (5 bases). This CDR3 contains 15 residues. Germline V lookup: CDR1 SEHNR, CDR2 FQNEAQ (reference sequence). Trimming took off 2 bases at V and 2 bases at J, with 11 bases between the two ends. The CDR3 reads CASSLRGQVTDTQYF. CDR3 bases: TGTGCCAGCAGCTTAAGAGGACAAGTCACAGATACGCAGTATTTT.

The chain uses TRBV5-1 and TRBJ1-6, with D possibly being TRBD1 (5 bases). V was pared by 0 bases and J by 9 bases, with 13 bases between. The CDR3 is 15 residues long. Per germline, CDR1 SGHRS and CDR2 YFSETQ. CDR3 protein: CASSLEMGGGSPLHF. CDR3 DNA: TGCGCCAGCAGCTTGGAAATGGGGGGGGGTTCACCCCTCCACTTT.

This clone was seen only a few times. The gene calls are TRBV7-2 and TRBJ2-2; 11 bases align to TRBD2. Germline V lookup: CDR1 SGHTA, CDR2 FQGNSA. This CDR3 is 21 amino acids long. V lost 0 bases to trimming and J lost 2 bases; unmatched junction nucleotides: 14. CDR3 bases: TGTGCCAGCAGCTTAGCCGGCTTAGGGCTAGCGGGAGGACTAAACACCGGGGAGCTGTTTTTT. It encodes CASSLAGLGLAGGLNTGELFF.

In DNA, the CDR3 is TGTGCCAGCAGCTCAGGGGGCCGTGGCTACACCTTC. Translating gives CASSSGGRGYTF. V gene TRBV27 combines with J gene TRBJ1-2; 8 bases agree with TRBD1. V gave up 6 bases and J gave up 7 bases; unmatched junction bases: 4. The CDR3 runs to 12 residues. Germline V gene sequence: CDR1 MNHEY, CDR2 SMNVEV (reference sequence).

The J gene is TRBJ2-6, the V gene TRBV27, with D possibly matching TRBD1 (6 bases). Deletions cut 3 bases from V and 0 bases from J, with 18 bases between. The germline gives CDR1 MNHEY, CDR2 SMNVEV (reference sequence). The CDR3 extends over 19 amino acids. For the CDR3, the DNA is TGTGCCAGCAGTTTGGTGTTGGGGCAGGGGATCTCTGGGGCCAACGTCCTGACTTTC. It codes for CASSLVLGQGISGANVLTF.

V is TRBV2 and J is TRBJ2-1; 10 bases line up with TRBD2. This CDR3 contains 15 residues. Trimming took 4 bases from V and 4 from J; bases not matched to a gene: 4. Germline-derived CDR1 and CDR2 are SNHLY and FYNNEI. The CDR3 DNA sequence: TGTGCCAGCAGTGTAACAGCGGGAGGGTACAATGAGCAGTTCTTC. Protein product: CASSVTAGGYNEQFF.

The chain is built from TRBV7-6 and TRBJ2-1; 10 nucleotides align to TRBD2. Trimming removed 5 bases from V and 6 bases from J; junction bases left unmatched: 10. The CDR3 is made up of 16 amino acids. Germline V gives CDR1 SGHVS, CDR2 FNYEAQ. The CDR3 bases are TGTGCCAGCAGCATCATAGCGGGAGGCTCTGGCAATGAGCAGTTCTTC. Its protein product is CASSIIAGGSGNEQFF.

The CDR3 DNA reads TGTGCCAGCAGCTTGGCCAAACAGGGGAGAGCTAACTATGGCTACACCTTC. Amino acids: CASSLAKQGRANYGYTF. V gene TRBV5-4 combines with J gene TRBJ1-2; TRBD1 agrees at 7 bases. J lost 0 bases, V lost 0 bases, and 8 bases had no gene match. The length of the CDR3 is 17 residues. In germline, CDR1 is SGHNT, CDR2 YYREEE (reference sequence).

By share, this clone ranks as medium-sized (0.01 to 0.1%). The gene calls are TRBV3-1 (or the pseudogene TRBV3-2) and TRBJ1-6; D not resolved. CDR1 LGHDT and CDR2 YNNKEL come from the germline V gene (reference sequence). The CDR3 extends over 13 amino acids. The V and J ends lost 8 bases and 5 bases respectively, with 10 bases between them. CDR3 bases: TGTGCCAGCCGAGGGATCGATAATTCACCCCTCCACTTT. Translation gives CASRGIDNSPLHF.

The V gene is TRBV15, the J gene TRBJ2-4; TRBD1 is a possible D gene (6 bases). This CDR3 spans 15 amino acids. Germline V lookup: CDR1 LNHNV, CDR2 YYDKDF (reference sequence). V was cut by 5 bases and J by 1 base, with 12 bases left in between. The CDR3: CATSVRQGAKNIQYF. The CDR3 nucleotides are TGTGCCACCAGCGTGCGCCAGGGGGCCAAAAACATTCAGTACTTC. The full variable domain, in which reference TRBV15 and TRBJ2-4 provide the parts outside the CDR3, is DAMVIQNPRYQVTQFGKPVTLSCSQTLNHNVMYWYQQKSSQAPKLLFHYYDKDFNNEADTPDNFQSRRPNTSFCFLDIRSPGLGDTAMYLCATSVRQGAKNIQYFGAGTRLSVL.

This chain connects TRBV12-3 or TRBV12-4 to TRBJ2-2; D uncertain. The CDR3 spans 13 residues. The ends were cut back, 9 bases at V and 0 bases at J, with 8 bases in the middle. This chain's CDR3 is CASARPNTGELFF. The CDR3 nucleotides read TGTGCCAGTGCCAGGCCGAACACCGGGGAGCTGTTTTTT.

The chain recombines TRBV5-1 with TRBJ2-3, with D perhaps TRBD2 (7 bases). This CDR3 comprises 15 residues. Trimming stripped 1 base from V and 6 bases from J, with 15 bases between. Germline values: CDR1 SGHRS, CDR2 YFSETQ. CDR3 amino acids: CASSLSGRGGDTQYF. Here the CDR3 DNA reads TGCGCCAGCAGCTTGAGTGGCAGGGGAGGGGATACGCAGTATTTT.